The next 3 T cell receptor beta chains were all read from a single sample in a study of cytomegalovirus exposure and HLA in healthy donors. This PCR relied on a set of 60 Vbeta primers and 13 Jbeta primers. This table comes from immunoSEQ multiplex PCR, and its TCRdb copy is limited to in-frame clones, with some not included. Here the sample spans about 150,000 clones, around 80% being singletons. Source material: PBMCs. The receptors here all came from a young man in good health and CMV-seropositive.

The gene calls are TRBV9 and TRBJ1-2; a weak D match, TRBD1 (6 bases). CDR1 and CDR2 from the germline V gene are SGDLS and YYNGEE. Trimming took 2 bases from V and 4 from J, leaving 15 bases between them. The CDR3 totals 15 residues. The CDR3 protein is CASSVRAGARYGYTF. The CDR3 DNA reads TGTGCCAGCAGCGTGCGAGCAGGGGCTCGCTATGGCTACACCTTC.

The V gene is TRBV27, the J gene TRBJ2-6; TRBD2 aligns across 8 bases. The CDR3 extends over 17 amino acids. The V and J ends lost 10 bases and 0 bases, in that order; junction bases with no gene match: 11. Germline loops: CDR1 MNHEY, CDR2 SMNVEV (reference sequence). CDR3 sequence reads: CATQILAGSSGANVLTF. The CDR3 coding sequence is TGTGCCACGCAAATCTTAGCGGGATCCTCTGGGGCCAACGTCCTGACTTTC. The whole variable domain, remainder taken from reference TRBV27 and TRBJ2-6, is EAQVTQNPRYLITVTGKKLTVTCSQNMNHEYMSWYRQDPGLGLRQIYYSMNVEVTDKGDVPEGYKVSRKEKRNFPLILESPSPNQTSLYFCATQILAGSSGANVLTFGAGSRLTVL.

The V call is TRBV6-5, the J call TRBJ2-1; D is unresolved. CDR1 is MNHEY and CDR2 is SVGAGI in the germline V gene. The length of the CDR3 is 11 residues. V gave up 2 bases and J gave up 12 bases, with 8 bases separating them. Here the CDR3 reads CASSYAQRQFF. CDR3 bases: TGTGCCAGCAGTTACGCCCAGCGGCAGTTCTTC.